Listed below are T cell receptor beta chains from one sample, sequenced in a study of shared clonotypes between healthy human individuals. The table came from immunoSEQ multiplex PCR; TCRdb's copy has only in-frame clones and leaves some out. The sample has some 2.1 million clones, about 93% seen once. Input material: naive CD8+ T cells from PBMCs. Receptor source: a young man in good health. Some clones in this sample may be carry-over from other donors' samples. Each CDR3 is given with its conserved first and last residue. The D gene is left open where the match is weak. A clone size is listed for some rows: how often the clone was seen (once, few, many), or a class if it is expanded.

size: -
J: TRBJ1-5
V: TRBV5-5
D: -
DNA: TGTGCCAGCAGCTTGGATGGGACACCCTTCGGGGGCAATCAGCCCCAGCATTTT
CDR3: CASSLDGTPFGGNQPQHF

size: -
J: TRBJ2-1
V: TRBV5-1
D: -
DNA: TGCGCCAGCGGCCGGTACCCCAGCTCCTACAATGAGCAGTTCTTC
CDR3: CASGRYPSSYNEQFF

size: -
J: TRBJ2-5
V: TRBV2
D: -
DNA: TGTGCCAGCAGTGAATCAGGGACAGAGACCCAGTACTTC
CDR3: CASSESGTETQYF

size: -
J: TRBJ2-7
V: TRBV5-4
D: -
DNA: TGTGCCAGCAGCTTGTACGGAGTTGAGCAGTACTTC
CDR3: CASSLYGVEQYF

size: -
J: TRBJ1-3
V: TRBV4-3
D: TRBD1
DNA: TGCGCCAGCAGCCACGGACAGGGCGTTCTCTCTGGAAACACCATATATTTT
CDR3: CASSHGQGVLSGNTIYF

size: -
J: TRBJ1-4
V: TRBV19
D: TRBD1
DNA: TGTGCCAGTAGTATCCGGGGACAGAGTAATGAAAAACTGTTTTTT
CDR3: CASSIRGQSNEKLFF

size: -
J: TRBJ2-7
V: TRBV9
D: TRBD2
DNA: TGTGCCAGCAGCGCCGGAGGGACTAGAGAGCGCGAGCAGTACTTC
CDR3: CASSAGGTREREQYF

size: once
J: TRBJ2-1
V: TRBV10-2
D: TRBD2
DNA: TGCGCCAGCAGTGAGTGGTCAGCGGGAGGGCCCGATGAGCAGTTCTTC
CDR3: CASSEWSAGGPDEQFF

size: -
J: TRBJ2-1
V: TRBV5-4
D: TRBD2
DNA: TGTGCCAGCGCTCCCCCGGGCCTAGCGGGCCACAATGAGCAGTTCTTC
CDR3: CASAPPGLAGHNEQFF

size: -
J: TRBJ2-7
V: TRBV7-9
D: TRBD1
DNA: TGTGCCAGCAGCTTCACAGGGGGCGCAATCTACGAGCAGTACTTC
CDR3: CASSFTGGAIYEQYF

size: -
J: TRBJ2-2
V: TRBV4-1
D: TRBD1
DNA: TGCGCCAGCAGCCAAAGGACAGGCGGTACCGGGGAGCTGTTTTTT
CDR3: CASSQRTGGTGELFF

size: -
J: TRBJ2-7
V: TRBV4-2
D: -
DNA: TGTGCCAGCAGCTTAATAGCGGCAACCGGCTACGAGCAGTACTTC
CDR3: CASSLIAATGYEQYF

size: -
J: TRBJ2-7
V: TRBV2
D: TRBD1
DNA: TGTGCCAGCAGCGCCCGGGACAGAGCTTACGAGCAGTACTTC
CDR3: CASSARDRAYEQYF

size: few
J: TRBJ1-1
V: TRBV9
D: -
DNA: TGTGCCAGCAGCGAGCACGGGGCCATGAACACTGAAGCTTTCTTT
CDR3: CASSEHGAMNTEAFF

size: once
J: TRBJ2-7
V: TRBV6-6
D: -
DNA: TGTGCCAGCAGTTACTCGTACAGGGTGGAGGCCGAGCAGTACTTC
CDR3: CASSYSYRVEAEQYF

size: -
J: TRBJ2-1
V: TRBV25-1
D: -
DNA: TGTGCCAGCAGTGAATCCGGGACCTTCTACAATGAGCAGTTCTTC
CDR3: CASSESGTFYNEQFF

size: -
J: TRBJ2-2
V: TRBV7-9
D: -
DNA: TGTGCCGGCAGCTTATACACCGGGGAGCTGTTTTTT
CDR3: CAGSLYTGELFF

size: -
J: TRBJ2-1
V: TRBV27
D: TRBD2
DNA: TGTGCCAGCAGTCCGCCGGGACTAGCGGGAACTAATGAGCAGTTCTTC
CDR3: CASSPPGLAGTNEQFF

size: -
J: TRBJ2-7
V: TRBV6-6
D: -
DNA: TGTGCCAGCAGCCACGGGGGTGACGAGCAGTACTTC
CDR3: CASSHGGDEQYF

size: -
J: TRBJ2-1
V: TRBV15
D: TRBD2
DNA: TGTGCCACCAGCAGAGACAGGAGCGGGAGCGGTGAGCAGTTCTTC
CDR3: CATSRDRSGSGEQFF

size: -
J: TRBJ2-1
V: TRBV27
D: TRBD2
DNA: TGTGCCAGCAGTCCGCGACGACTAGCGGGAGTTTCCTACAATGAGCAGTTCTTC
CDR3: CASSPRRLAGVSYNEQFF

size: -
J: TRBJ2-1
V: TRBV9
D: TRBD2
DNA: TGTGCCAGCAGCGTATTGCGGGAGGTCTCCTACAATGAGCAGTTCTTC
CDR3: CASSVLREVSYNEQFF

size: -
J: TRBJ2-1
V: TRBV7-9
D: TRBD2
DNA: TGTGCCAGCAGCTCAGGGACTAGCGGGGATGAGCAGTTCTTC
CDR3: CASSSGTSGDEQFF

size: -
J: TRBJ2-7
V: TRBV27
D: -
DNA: TGTGCCAGCAGTTTGGGCAGAGGGGCACTCTGGGAGCAGTACTTC
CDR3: CASSLGRGALWEQYF

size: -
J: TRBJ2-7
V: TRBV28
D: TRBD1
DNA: TGTGCCAGCAGCACTGTACAGGGGCGGGAGCAGTACTTC
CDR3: CASSTVQGREQYF

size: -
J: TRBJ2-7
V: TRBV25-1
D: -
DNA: TGTGCCAGCAGGGGAAACTATGAGCAGTACTTC
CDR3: CASRGNYEQYF

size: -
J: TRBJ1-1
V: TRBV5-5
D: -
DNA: TGTGCCAGCAGCTTGGCAGTGACAAACACTGAAGCTTTCTTT
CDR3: CASSLAVTNTEAFF

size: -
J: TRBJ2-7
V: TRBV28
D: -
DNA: TGTGCCAGCAGCCTCCCGGGACGTAACGAGCAGTACTTC
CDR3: CASSLPGRNEQYF

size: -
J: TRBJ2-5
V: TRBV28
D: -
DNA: TGTGCCAGCAGACCCTTGCCGGGGCACCAAGAGACCCAGTACTTC
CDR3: CASRPLPGHQETQYF

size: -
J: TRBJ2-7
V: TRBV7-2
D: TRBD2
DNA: TGTGCCAGCAGCCAAGGACTAGCGGGGGCAACCTACGAGCAGTACTTC
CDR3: CASSQGLAGATYEQYF

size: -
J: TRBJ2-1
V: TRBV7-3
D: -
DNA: TGTGCCAGCAGCTTAAAATCAGAGGGTGAGCAGTTCTTC
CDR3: CASSLKSEGEQFF

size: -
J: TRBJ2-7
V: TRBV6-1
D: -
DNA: TGTGCCAGCAGTGAATATAGGCAGGACGAGCAGTACTTC
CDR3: CASSEYRQDEQYF

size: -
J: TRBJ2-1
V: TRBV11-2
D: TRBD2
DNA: TGTGCCAGCAGCTTAGTAGCGGGAGGTAAAAATGAGCAGTTCTTC
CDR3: CASSLVAGGKNEQFF

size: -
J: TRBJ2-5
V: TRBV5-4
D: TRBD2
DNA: TGTGCCAGCAGCTGGGGACTAGCGGGAGGGGGCGAGACCCAGTACTTC
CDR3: CASSWGLAGGGETQYF

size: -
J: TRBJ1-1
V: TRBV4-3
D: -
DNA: TGCGCCAGCAGCCAAGATTTACGGGATTTGAACACTGAAGCTTTCTTT
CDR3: CASSQDLRDLNTEAFF

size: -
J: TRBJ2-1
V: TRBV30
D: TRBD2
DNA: TGTGCCTGGATATCGGGACTAGCTCCCAGCAATGAGCAGTTCTTC
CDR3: CAWISGLAPSNEQFF

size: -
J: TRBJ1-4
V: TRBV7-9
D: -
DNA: TGTGCCAGCAGCTTATACAGCCCAACTAATGAAAAACTGTTTTTT
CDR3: CASSLYSPTNEKLFF

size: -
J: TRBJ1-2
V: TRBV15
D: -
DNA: TGTGCCACCAGCAGAGGTAGGGAGAACTATGGCTACACCTTC
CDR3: CATSRGRENYGYTF